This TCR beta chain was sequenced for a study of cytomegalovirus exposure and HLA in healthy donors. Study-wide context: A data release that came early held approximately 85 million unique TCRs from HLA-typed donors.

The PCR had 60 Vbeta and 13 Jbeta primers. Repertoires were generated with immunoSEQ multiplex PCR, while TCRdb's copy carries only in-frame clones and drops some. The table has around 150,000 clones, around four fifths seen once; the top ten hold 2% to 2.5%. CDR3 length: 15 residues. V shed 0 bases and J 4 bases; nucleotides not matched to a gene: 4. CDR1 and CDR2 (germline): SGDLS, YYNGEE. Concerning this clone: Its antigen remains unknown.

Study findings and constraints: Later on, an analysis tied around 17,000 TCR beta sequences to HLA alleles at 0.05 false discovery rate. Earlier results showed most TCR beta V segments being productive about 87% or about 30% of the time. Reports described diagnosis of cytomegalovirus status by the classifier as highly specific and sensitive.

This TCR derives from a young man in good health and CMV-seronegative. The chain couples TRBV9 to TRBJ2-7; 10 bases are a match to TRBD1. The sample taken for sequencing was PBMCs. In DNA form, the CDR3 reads TGTGCCAGCAGCGTAGGGCTGGGACAGGGGTACGAGCAGTACTTC. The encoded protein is CASSVGLGQGYEQYF.